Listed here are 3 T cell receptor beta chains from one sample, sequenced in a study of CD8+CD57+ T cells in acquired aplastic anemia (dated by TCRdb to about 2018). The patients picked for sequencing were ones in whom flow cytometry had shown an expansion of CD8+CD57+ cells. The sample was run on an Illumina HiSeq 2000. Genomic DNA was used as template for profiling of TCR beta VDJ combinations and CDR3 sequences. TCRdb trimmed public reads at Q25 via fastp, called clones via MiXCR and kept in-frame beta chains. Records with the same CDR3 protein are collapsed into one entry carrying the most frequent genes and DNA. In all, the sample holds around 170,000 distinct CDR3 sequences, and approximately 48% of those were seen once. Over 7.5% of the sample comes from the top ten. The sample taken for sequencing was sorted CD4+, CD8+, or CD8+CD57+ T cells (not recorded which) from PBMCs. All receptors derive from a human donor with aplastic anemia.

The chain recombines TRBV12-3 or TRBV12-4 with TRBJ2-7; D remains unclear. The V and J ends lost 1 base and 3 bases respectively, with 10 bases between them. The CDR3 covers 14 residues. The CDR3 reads CASSLGDTDYEQYF. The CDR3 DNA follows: TGTGCCAGCAGTTTAGGTGACACCGACTACGAGCAGTACTTC.

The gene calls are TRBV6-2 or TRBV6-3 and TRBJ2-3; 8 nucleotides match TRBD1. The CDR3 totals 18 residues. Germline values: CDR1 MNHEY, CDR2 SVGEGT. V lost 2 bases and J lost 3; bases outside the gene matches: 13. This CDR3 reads CASSYTWGAGGETDTQYF. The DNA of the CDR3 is TGTGCCAGCAGTTACACATGGGGGGCAGGGGGCGAAACAGATACGCAGTATTTT.

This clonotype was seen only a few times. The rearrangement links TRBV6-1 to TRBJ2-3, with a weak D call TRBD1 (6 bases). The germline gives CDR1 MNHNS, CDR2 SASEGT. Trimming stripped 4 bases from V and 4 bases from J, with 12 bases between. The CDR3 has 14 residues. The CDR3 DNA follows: TGTGCCAGCAGTGGTGAGGGGGTCGCAGATACGCAGTATTTT. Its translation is CASSGEGVADTQYF.